A single sample is the source of the 14 T cell receptor beta chains below, sequenced in a study of T-cell reconstitution after alpha-beta-depleted transplantation in children. Researchers prepared the TCRbeta library using unique molecular identifiers, the study reports. Each CDR3 protein gets one entry after TCRdb re-called the PCR reads with MiXCR. The sample lists approximately 630,000 distinct CDR3 sequences; around 14% were seen once. The sequences come from PBMCs, collected before TCRalphabeta/CD19-depleted stem cell transplant. Receptors originate from a girl aged 2-10 years with congenital amegakaryocytic thrombocytopenia, due to receive a stem cell transplant.

The chain employs TRBV20-1 and TRBJ2-7, with 9 bases lining up with TRBD2. The CDR3 is 16 residues long. Losses at the gene ends were 0 bases for V and 4 bases for J; bases not matched to a gene: 10. Germline loops: CDR1 DFQATT, CDR2 SNEGSKA (reference sequence). This chain's CDR3 is CSARDFTGTSPYEQYF. As DNA, the CDR3 is TGCAGTGCTAGAGATTTCACCGGGACTAGCCCGTACGAGCAGTACTTC.

The rearrangement joins TRBV14 to TRBJ1-2; D not resolved. The ends were cut back, 8 bases at V and 4 bases at J, with 14 bases in the middle. This CDR3 is built from 13 residues. Germline CDR1 SGHDN, CDR2 FVKESK. The CDR3 bases are TGTGCCAGCGGGCGGGCCGGCCCCTATGGCTACACCTTC. The encoded protein is CASGRAGPYGYTF.

Turning to this clonotype: One end of the junction fails to match germline, which may point to a read error. The CDR3 DNA reads as TGCGCCAGCAGCTTGACAGGAGCTAACTATGGCGACACCTTC. It translates to CASSLTGANYGDTF. The chain recombines TRBV5-1 with TRBJ1-2, with a tentative D call TRBD1 (5 bases). The CDR3 is 14 residues long. Germline V CDR1 and CDR2: SGHRS, YFSETQ.

On this clonotype itself: At one of its ends the junction is not consistent with the germline gene, which may arise from a read error. The chain recombines TRBV20-1 with TRBJ2-1; a weak D match, TRBD2 (6 bases). The CDR3 totals 15 residues. Germline assignment: CDR1 DFQATT and CDR2 SNEGSKA (reference sequence). This CDR3 is CSAIRGTSSLNEQSF. The CDR3 DNA reads as TGCAGTGCTATTCGAGGGACTTCCTCCCTCAATGAGCAGTCCTTC.

Many counts were recorded for this clonotype. V gene TRBV15 combines with J gene TRBJ2-3; 9 bases match TRBD2. The V segment lost 0 bases and the J segment 1 base; nucleotides outside the gene matches: 2. CDR3 length: 16 residues. Per the germline V gene, CDR1 is LNHNV and CDR2 is YYDKDF (reference sequence). CDR3 sequence reads: CATSRDRTSGTDTQYF. The CDR3 nucleotides are TGTGCCACCAGCAGAGATCGGACTAGCGGCACAGATACGCAGTATTTT.

This clonotype was counted ten times or more. The V call is TRBV5-1, the J call TRBJ1-1; D is unclear. The CDR3 totals 13 residues. Germline V gene data show CDR1 as SGHRS and CDR2 as YFSETQ. V was cut by 0 bases and J by 4 bases, with 7 bases left in between. The CDR3 DNA reads as TGCGCCAGCAGCTTGGATACCGCCACTGAAGCTTTCTTT. This sequence encodes CASSLDTATEAFF.

The chain carries TRBV7-8 and TRBJ2-2; the match to TRBD1 covers 8 bases. This CDR3 comprises 17 residues. Germline CDR1 SGHVS, CDR2 FQNEAQ. The trim removed 1 base at V and 1 base at J, leaving 5 bases unmatched. The CDR3 sequence is CASSLGQDRVNTGELFF. The CDR3 region has the DNA TGTGCCAGCAGCTTAGGTCAGGACAGGGTGAACACCGGGGAGCTGTTTTTT.

This clonotype has a count of ten or more. The chain has TRBV12-3 or TRBV12-4 and TRBJ2-5, with unresolved D. The ends were cut back, 4 bases at V and 3 bases at J, with 6 bases in the middle. The CDR3 runs to 12 residues. Here the CDR3 reads CASSSTEETQYF. The CDR3 nucleotides read TGTGCCAGCAGTTCAACAGAAGAGACCCAGTACTTC.

V gene TRBV20-1 combines with J gene TRBJ2-1; 14 bases are shared with TRBD2. CDR3 length: 15 amino acids. The junction had 8 bases not matched to a gene; V was cut back by 5 bases and J by 8 bases. Germline CDR1 DFQATT, CDR2 SNEGSKA (reference sequence). The CDR3 region has the DNA TGCAGTGCTGTGCCGGGACTAGCGGGAGTCGATGAGCAGTTCTTC. It codes for CSAVPGLAGVDEQFF.

The V gene is TRBV5-1, the J gene TRBJ2-5; D remains ambiguous. The CDR3 has 14 residues. Germline V gene data show CDR1 as SGHRS and CDR2 as YFSETQ. Trimming took 4 bases from V and 2 from J, leaving 12 bases between them. Here the CDR3 reads CASSERHRQETQYF. CDR3 coding DNA: TGCGCCAGCAGCGAAAGACATAGACAAGAGACCCAGTACTTC.

The CDR3 here is CASSLALQTGDTQYF. The CDR3 bases are TGCGCCAGCAGCTTGGCCCTTCAGACGGGAGATACGCAGTATTTT. This chain connects TRBV5-1 to TRBJ2-3; no clear D gene. CDR3 length equals 15 residues. Germline assignment: CDR1 SGHRS and CDR2 YFSETQ. V lost 0 bases to trimming and J lost 5 bases, with 13 bases between them.

This clonotype has at least ten counts. The J gene is TRBJ1-1, the V gene TRBV12-3 or TRBV12-4; unclear D gene. Trimming stripped 0 bases from V and 1 base from J, with 15 bases between. The CDR3 totals 17 residues. This CDR3 reads CASSLAGFWTENTEAFF. For the CDR3, the DNA is TGTGCCAGCAGTTTAGCTGGTTTTTGGACGGAGAACACTGAAGCTTTCTTT.

This clonotype was seen repeatedly, ten times or more. This chain links TRBV20-1 with TRBJ2-3, with 8 bases fitting TRBD1. Germline loops: CDR1 DFQATT, CDR2 SNEGSKA (reference sequence). Trimming took 0 bases from V and 6 from J; bases not matched to a gene: 8. This CDR3 has 15 residues. The CDR3 here is CSAREIPQGVDTQYF. The CDR3 DNA sequence: TGCAGTGCTAGAGAGATCCCACAGGGGGTGGATACGCAGTATTTT.

This clonotype occurred many times. V usage is TRBV29-1 and J usage is TRBJ2-4; TRBD2 aligns across 10 bases. Germline V gives CDR1 SQVTM, CDR2 ANQGSEA. CDR3 length: 16 residues. Unmatched junction bases numbered 11, after V lost 7 bases and J lost 2 bases. CDR3 protein: CSALGLAGEPKNIQYF. In nucleotides, the CDR3 is TGCAGCGCCCTAGGGCTAGCGGGAGAACCCAAAAACATTCAGTACTTC.